This paragraph reports one T cell receptor beta chain. It lacks a known antigen. A read error may account for a junction end that differs from germline. Participants were included only if at least one PBMC sample before ART initiation and at least two post-ART samples were available. Every participant with HIV received treatment in the United States of America. Cryopreserved samples of about 0.95-11 million PBMC were thawed and washed before DNA extraction. At the time of the earliest PBMC sample, participants with HIV were aged between about 20 and 54 years. PBMC samples from each participant spanned 1-4 timepoints before ART initiation and 2-8 timepoints after ART initiation, with a median of 7 samples. Serial HIV viral load, CD4+ T-cell count, ART history and demographic data were obtained for every participant. Genomic DNA was extracted from unsorted PBMC with a Qiagen kit on a QIAcube, with processing performed in batches of 12 samples.

The data derive from a study of long-term antiretroviral therapy in people with HIV (dated by TCRdb to between 2020 and 2023). Background on the whole study: The earliest samples were collected approximately a decade before the 2015 WHO recommendation for immediate ART, a period when ART was typically delayed until CD4 counts fell. Whether ART initiation and durable HIV suppression were associated with changes in peripheral blood TRB repertoire composition and diversity was tested in a retrospective serial study. The cohort contributed over 150 cryopreserved PBMC samples from a few dozen adults with confirmed HIV infection, collected serially over a mean of around 6 years (range 1-12). About 40% of the 30 participants with HIV were female. No cross-contamination during QIAcube processing turned up in test extractions that ran a monoclonal T-cell line alongside some 34 polyclonal samples. Here is what the overall study found, with its caveats: Because PBMC availability was limited, only the TCR beta chain was sequenced, with no alpha chain pairing. Because pre-ART samples had limited cell numbers, profiling was done on unsorted PBMC rather than on sorted CD4+ and CD8+ T cells. Starting ART was linked to a significant rise in TRB diversity, yet even after long-term ART the diversity remained significantly lower than in transplant donor controls. Expanded TRB clones identified before ART initiation dominated the repertoire at all time points, although this dominance fluctuated and declined in many PLHIV after ART. Compared with controls, HIV repertoires had narrower CDR3 length ranges, and the network structure pointed to an antigen-experienced repertoire that shifted only slightly toward naive after ART. Samples dated from the mid-2000s to the late 2010s, and the ART regimens used may be less effective than current ones. Inferences about post-ART repertoire changes were limited because no data were available on ART adherence, viral resistance or therapy changes.

The immunoSEQ hsTCRB v3.0 assay was used at survey level resolution for TRB variable region sequencing. TRB sequencing targeted a depth of roughly 40,000-55,000 T-cell genomes per sample. TRB libraries were pooled and sequenced on an Illumina MiSeq using a v3 150-cycle kit. On the authors' methods: Repertoire analysis was performed in R inside a reproducible Nextflow workflow that covered QC, data transformation and analysis. LymphoSeq2, an R package for exploring AIRR-Seq data, was used to implement the custom analyses. A few samples yielding fewer than 5000 total TRB sequences were excluded, leaving more than 150 analyzed HIV repertoires. Among the roughly 190 retained HIV repertoires, 55 to 60 were collected before ART initiation and around 130 were collected after ART initiation. Repertoires were downsampled to 5000 TRB nucleotide sequences, and summary statistics were averaged over 100 downsampling iterations. Only TRB sequences with CDR3 regions of at least seven amino acids were retained for analysis. Two measures captured diversity: a Shannon entropy-derived clonality score and the Gini coefficient. In the repertoire networks, any two of the top 5000 CDR3 amino acid sequences were connected whenever the two sequences differed by an edit distance of one. For TRB CDR3 amino acid sequences, antigen specificity groups and MHC restriction were predicted with GLIPH2. To flag known CMV, EBV, HIV or tissue antigen associations, CDR3 amino acid sequences were matched against VDJdb and McPAS-TCR. Pre-ART, post-ART and control groups were compared with Wilcoxon signed-rank tests and Holm-Bonferroni correction. TCRdb retrieved this table from immuneACCESS and kept in-frame rearrangements only. Not all clones are present; in checked studies, unresolved V genes account for under half, and no reason is known for the remainder. Clone size and the V and J calls come from that table; the DNA yielded D and trimming. The table for this sample lists 30,000 or so clones; approximately 72% of them were counted only once. The top ten clones comprise under 4% of the sample.

Reading from cysteine to phenylalanine, the CDR3 counts 13 amino acids. Kept here is only the CDR3 DNA, which spans 39 bases and is read in frame from base 1. The germline V gene supplies CDR1 ENHRY and CDR2 SYGVKD. This TCR was recovered from a man aged 50 to 60 with HIV. The chain joins TRBV10-3 to TRBJ1-1, and TRBD1 may be the D gene, going by 6 matching bases. The source material was unsorted PBMCs, sampled 3 years after starting antiretroviral therapy. The nucleotide sequence is TGTGCCAGCAGTTACCAGGGGAGCACTGAAGCTTTCTTT. It translates to CASSYQGSTEAFF.